A single sample gave rise to the 6 T cell receptor beta chains below, sequenced in a study of T cell responses to AZD1222 COVID-19 vaccine. TCRdb keeps only in-frame clones here, not all; method: immunoSEQ multiplex PCR. The sample has around 150,000 clones; over 85% are singletons. Here the sequenced sample was peripheral blood, taken on day 0 of AZD1222 vaccination. These receptors were collected from an adult in good health.

The chain employs TRBV2 and TRBJ1-5; 7 positions match TRBD1. This CDR3 has 18 amino acids. The ends lost 3 bases at V and 0 bases at J; junction bases unmatched: 11. Germline V CDR1 and CDR2: SNHLY, FYNNEI. The CDR3 DNA follows: TGTGCCAGCAGTGATGAGGACAGGAGCCTATATAGCAATCAGCCCCAGCATTTT. Its protein product is CASSDEDRSLYSNQPQHF.

This clone was detected once. CDR3 DNA sequence: TGTGCCAGCAGCTTAGTCCCGGGGACCGGGGAGCTGTTTTTT. As protein: CASSLVPGTGELFF. V usage is TRBV7-2 and J usage is TRBJ2-2; D perhaps matches TRBD2 (5 bases). Trimming left V 1 base short and J 5 bases short, with 8 bases between. The CDR3 runs 14 residues. The germline gives CDR1 SGHTA, CDR2 FQGNSA.

This chain links TRBV28 with TRBJ2-7; D uncertain. Germline V gene data show CDR1 as MDHEN and CDR2 as SYDVKM. The CDR3 consists of 15 residues. The germline V and J ends were trimmed by 1 base and 0 bases, with 10 bases remaining between them. The CDR3 sequence: CASSLSPPSSYEQYF. Written as DNA, the CDR3 is TGTGCCAGCAGTTTATCCCCTCCCTCCTCCTACGAGCAGTACTTC. The whole variable domain, filled in from reference TRBV28 and TRBJ2-7, reads DVKVTQSSRYLVKRTGEKVFLECVQDMDHENMFWYRQDPGLGLRLIYFSYDVKMKEKGDIPEGYSVSREKKERFSLILESASTNQTSMYLCASSLSPPSSYEQYFGPGTRLTVT.

The chain joins TRBV24-1 to TRBJ2-7; D remains unclear. Germline lookup yields CDR1 KGHDR and CDR2 SFDVKD. This CDR3 is 14 amino acids long. V gave up 3 bases and J gave up 6 bases, with 14 bases separating them. The CDR3 DNA follows: TGTGCCACCAGTGATACAAATTGGGGTAGCGAGCAGTACTTC. This sequence encodes CATSDTNWGSEQYF.

Only a few counts were recorded for this clone. The rearrangement joins TRBV6-5 to TRBJ1-2; 9 bases line up with TRBD1. Losses at the gene ends were 6 bases for V and 7 bases for J; bases not matched to a gene: 12. The CDR3 has 15 residues. Germline values: CDR1 MNHEY, CDR2 SVGAGI. This chain's CDR3 is CASSGGAGTGTGYTF. The CDR3 nucleotides are TGTGCCAGCAGCGGAGGAGCCGGGACAGGGACTGGCTACACCTTC.

V gene TRBV5-5 combines with J gene TRBJ2-2; 8 bases line up with TRBD2. Germline CDR1 SGHKS, CDR2 YYEKEE (reference sequence). This CDR3 is 17 amino acids long. V shed 1 base, J shed 4 bases, and the junction held 9 bases outside the gene matches. DNA for the CDR3: TGTGCCAGCAGCTTGTCGAGCGGGGGCAAGGCCACCGGGGAGCTGTTTTTT. Amino acid sequence: CASSLSSGGKATGELFF.